The 9 T cell receptor beta chains below come from one sample, sequenced in a study of blood T cell repertoires in COVID-19. Repertoires were generated with immunoSEQ multiplex PCR, while TCRdb's copy carries only in-frame clones and drops some. Of under 250,000 clones detected, over 60% appear once; the ten largest clones hold 5.5% to 8.5%. Sequences were obtained from peripheral blood. Receptors originate from a woman between 70 and 85 years old with acute or convalescent COVID-19.

This clone was seen only once. The CDR3, as DNA: TGTGCCAGCAGTACTAGCGGGGGGGCGAATGAGCAGTTCTTC. It codes for CASSTSGGANEQFF. The V call is TRBV25-1, the J call TRBJ2-1; 13 nucleotides align to TRBD2. The CDR3 runs to 14 residues. V gave up 5 bases and J gave up 7 bases; unmatched junction bases: 2. CDR1 is MGHDK and CDR2 is SYGVNS in the germline V gene.

The chain combines TRBV29-1 with TRBJ2-5; 10 nucleotides match TRBD2. V shed 3 bases, J shed 7 bases, and the junction held 8 bases outside the gene matches. Looked up from germline, CDR1 is SQVTM and CDR2 is ANQGSEA. The CDR3 has 14 amino acids. The CDR3 region is CSVDSGGALTTQYF. CDR3 nucleotides: TGCAGCGTTGACAGCGGGGGGGCTTTAACGACCCAGTACTTC.

This chain connects TRBV5-6 to TRBJ2-7; 9 nucleotides align to TRBD2. CDR3 length: 13 residues. Trimming removed 2 bases from V and 3 bases from J; junction bases left unmatched: 0. Looked up from germline, CDR1 is SGHDT and CDR2 is YYEEEE. CDR3 amino acids: CASSLLAGYEQYV. The CDR3 coding sequence is TGTGCCAGCAGCTTACTAGCGGGCTACGAGCAGTACGTC.

V is TRBV5-1 and J is TRBJ2-7; TRBD1 aligns across 7 bases. V lost 3 bases, J lost 0 bases, and 6 bases stayed unmatched. This CDR3 has 15 residues. Germline CDR1 reads SGHRS; CDR2 reads YFSETQ. The CDR3 protein is CASSSQGSPSYEQYF. In DNA form, the CDR3 reads TGCGCCAGCAGCTCACAGGGGTCCCCCTCCTACGAGCAGTACTTC.

The V call is TRBV29-1, the J call TRBJ2-1, with 9 bases identical to TRBD1. Germline CDR1 is SQVTM and CDR2 is ANQGSEA. The CDR3 covers 14 residues. The V gene end was trimmed by 3 bases and the J gene end by 6 bases; junction bases not matched to a gene: 6. The CDR3 spells CSVEGQGFGNEQFF. The CDR3 DNA reads TGCAGCGTTGAGGGACAGGGTTTTGGCAATGAGCAGTTCTTC.

This clone was detected only once. The rearrangement links TRBV5-1 to TRBJ2-7, with 7 bases that match TRBD2. The V and J ends lost 4 bases and 6 bases, in that order; junction bases with no gene match: 10. Germline CDR1 is SGHRS and CDR2 is YFSETQ. The CDR3 contains 14 residues. Here the CDR3 reads CASSPRDYLSEQYF. The CDR3 DNA is TGCGCCAGCAGCCCCCGGGACTATCTCAGCGAGCAGTACTTC.

The chain combines TRBV6-4 with TRBJ2-1; 9 bases fit TRBD2. The CDR3 extends over 16 amino acids. V trimming: 5 bases; J trimming: 5 bases; junction bases outside the gene matches: 10. Germline loops: CDR1 MRHNA, CDR2 SNTAGT. The CDR3 region is CASSFTSGGSNNEQFF. The CDR3 coding sequence is TGTGCCAGCAGTTTTACGAGCGGGGGGTCCAACAATGAGCAGTTCTTC.

The chain couples TRBV25-1 to TRBJ1-2; D gene uncertain. There are 17 residues in the CDR3. Per the germline V gene, CDR1 is MGHDK and CDR2 is SYGVNS. The ends were cut back, 0 bases at V and 1 base at J, with 15 bases in the middle. CDR3 loop: CASSEYGPGRDNYGYTF. Here the CDR3 DNA reads TGTGCCAGCAGTGAATATGGGCCCGGGAGGGATAACTATGGCTACACCTTC.

In DNA, the CDR3 is TGTGCCAGCAGCTCAGGGGTGGCGGGGGGAACCTCCGGGGAGCAGTACTTC. Translating it yields CASSSGVAGGTSGEQYF. The V call is TRBV2, the J call TRBJ2-7, with 8 bases identical to TRBD2. Per germline, CDR1 SNHLY and CDR2 FYNNEI. Trimming cost V 6 bases and J 7 bases; bases outside gene matches: 20. This CDR3 comprises 17 residues.